Below are 5 T cell receptor beta chains sequenced from a single sample in a study of T cell responses to AZD1222 COVID-19 vaccine. The protocol was immunoSEQ multiplex PCR, while the TCRdb copy is restricted to in-frame clones and leaves out a portion. The sample contains approximately 170,000 clones, less than 95% of which appear only once. The sample here was peripheral blood, taken on day 0 of AZD1222 vaccination. The receptors stem from an adult in good health.

The rearrangement joins TRBV9 to TRBJ1-3; D ambiguous. The ends were cut back, 1 base at V and 0 bases at J, with 5 bases in the middle. Germline V gene lookup returns CDR1 SGDLS and CDR2 YYNGEE. CDR3 size: 14 residues. This CDR3 reads CASSVQYSGNTIYF. In nucleotides, the CDR3 is TGTGCCAGCAGCGTACAGTACTCTGGAAACACCATATATTTT.

The chain couples TRBV2 to TRBJ1-1; the D is unclear. The V gene lost 4 bases and the J gene lost 1 base, with 4 bases spanning the gap. Germline CDR1 and CDR2: SNHLY and FYNNEI. This CDR3 contains 12 residues. CDR3 sequence reads: CASSGGNTEAFF. The CDR3 DNA follows: TGTGCCAGCAGTGGGGGGAACACTGAAGCTTTCTTT. The variable domain in full, with the rest retrieved from reference TRBV2 and TRBJ1-1, is EPEVTQTPSHQVTQMGQEVILRCVPISNHLYFYWYRQILGQKVEFLVSFYNNEISEKSEIFDDQFSVERPDGSNFTLKIRSTKLEDSAMYFCASSGGNTEAFFGQGTRLTVV.

This chain joins TRBV30 and TRBJ1-6; D call uncertain. Trimming left V 3 bases short and J 5 bases short, with 8 bases between. The CDR3 contains 13 residues. Germline CDR1 is GTSNPN and CDR2 is SVGIG (reference sequence). The CDR3 sequence is CAWRSSDNSPLHF. The CDR3 DNA sequence: TGTGCCTGGAGATCAAGTGATAATTCACCCCTCCACTTT.

The CDR3 reads CASSPAAYEQYF. The CDR3 coding sequence is TGTGCCAGCAGCCCGGCAGCCTACGAGCAGTACTTC. The gene calls are TRBV14 and TRBJ2-7; the D is unclear. CDR1 is SGHDN, CDR2 FVKESK, per germline. The CDR3 is made up of 12 amino acids. The ends were cut back, 4 bases at V and 2 bases at J, with 6 bases in the middle. Filled out from reference TRBV14 and TRBJ2-7, the complete variable domain reads EAGVTQFPSHSVIEKGQTVTLRCDPISGHDNLYWYRRVMGKEIKFLLHFVKESKQDESGMPNNRFLAERTGGTYSTLKVQPAELEDSGVYFCASSPAAYEQYFGPGTRLTVT.

The count of this clone is one. The chain links TRBV5-8 to TRBJ2-3, with a possible D match to TRBD2 (6 bases). V lost 3 bases, J lost 1 base, and 12 bases lay in between. The CDR3 has 15 residues. Germline-derived CDR1 and CDR2 are SGHTS and YDEGEE. In DNA form, the CDR3 reads TGTGCCAGCAGCTCACCGGGGGTCGGCACAGATACGCAGTATTTT. Translation: CASSSPGVGTDTQYF.